The 10 T cell receptor beta chains reported below all come from one sample, sequenced in a study of T cells after yellow fever vaccination. MiXCR, run by TCRdb on the 5' RACE reads, gives a single entry per CDR3 protein. The sample has about 68,000 distinct CDR3 sequences, less than 8.5% seen once. Sequencing was performed on CD8+ T cells sorted from PBMCs, taken about 49 days after the first yellow fever vaccination. These TCRs come from a man aged 18 to 29 who received the YFV17D yellow fever vaccine.

The chain combines TRBV7-2 with TRBJ2-5; D gene ambiguous. Trimming stripped 2 bases from V and 5 bases from J, with 12 bases between. CDR1 is SGHTA, CDR2 FQGNSA, per germline. This CDR3 comprises 14 residues. The CDR3 loop reads CASSLIGSRETQYF. CDR3 nucleotides: TGTGCCAGCAGCTTAATAGGCTCGCGTGAGACCCAGTACTTC.

As to this clonotype: This may be a read error, as it is one base from a much larger clone. The chain joins TRBV5-1 to TRBJ2-7; weak D call: TRBD2 (6 bases). With 0 bases removed from V and 4 bases from J, the gap between germline ends came to 11 bases. CDR1 and CDR2 (germline): SGHRS, YFSETQ. The CDR3 contains 14 residues. For the CDR3, the DNA is TGCGCCAGCAGCTTGGGGTCAGGGAGGTACGAGCAGTACTTC. Its protein product is CASSLGSGRYEQYF.

This clonotype was seen at least ten times. V and J are TRBV12-3 or TRBV12-4 and TRBJ1-1; D unresolved. The CDR3 consists of 13 residues. V lost 7 bases, J lost 1 base, and 10 bases lay in between. The CDR3 DNA follows: TGTGCCAGCATCATAGACGGGAACACTGAAGCTTTCTTT. Its translation is CASIIDGNTEAFF.

The CDR3 loop reads CASSWGRGYETQYF. In DNA form, the CDR3 reads TGTGCCAGCAGCTGGGGCAGGGGGTACGAGACCCAGTACTTC. This chain joins TRBV5-6 and TRBJ2-5; 7 bases agree with TRBD1. Germline CDR1 SGHDT, CDR2 YYEEEE. CDR3 size: 14 residues. Germline trimming cut 3 bases from V and 5 bases from J; bases unmatched to any gene: 7.

This chain links TRBV7-9 with TRBJ1-1; 9 bases match TRBD1. Germline trimming cut 6 bases from V and 4 bases from J; bases unmatched to any gene: 9. The germline CDR1 and CDR2 sequences are SEHNR and FQNEAQ (reference sequence). The CDR3 length is 15 residues. CDR3 nucleotide sequence: TGTGCCAGCAGTAACCCCGGGACAGGGTTCACTGAAGCTTTCTTT. This gives the protein CASSNPGTGFTEAFF.

The chain combines TRBV19 with TRBJ2-2, with D unresolved. CDR3 length: 14 residues. The V end was cut by 1 base, the J end by 0 bases, with 3 bases between. Germline lookup yields CDR1 LNHDA and CDR2 SQIVND (reference sequence). The CDR3 sequence is CASSIGPNTGELFF. Here the CDR3 DNA reads TGTGCCAGTAGTATAGGACCGAACACCGGGGAGCTGTTTTTT.

This clonotype was detected a few times. The gene calls are TRBV6-2 or TRBV6-3 and TRBJ2-1, with D possibly matching TRBD1 (5 bases). V was cut by 4 bases and J by 9 bases, with 13 bases left in between. This CDR3 has 13 residues. Germline CDR1 MNHEY, CDR2 SVGEGT. CDR3 loop: CASSFSGLGEQFF. The DNA for the CDR3 is TGTGCCAGCAGTTTTTCAGGGCTTGGTGAGCAGTTCTTC.

The table lists this clonotype with many counts. J is TRBJ1-6 and V is TRBV4-3; D not certain. V shed 1 base and J shed 10 bases, with 8 bases lying between them. The CDR3 is 13 residues long. Per the germline V gene, CDR1 is LGHNA and CDR2 is YSLEER. Written as DNA, the CDR3 is TGCGCCAGCAGCCAAGGGGGAGGATCACCCCTCCACTTT. Translation: CASSQGGGSPLHF.

The rearrangement uses TRBV5-6 and TRBJ1-1; D call uncertain. The CDR3 loop spans 14 amino acids. Trimming removed 3 bases from V and 5 bases from J, with 14 bases in between. Germline-derived CDR1 and CDR2 are SGHDT and YYEEEE. In DNA, the CDR3 is TGTGCCAGCAGCTCCCCGAGCGTGGGTACTGAAGCTTTCTTT. Protein: CASSSPSVGTEAFF.

This clonotype was seen ten or more times. The J gene is TRBJ2-1, the V gene TRBV27, with 7 nucleotides matching TRBD2. Germline V gene data show CDR1 as MNHEY and CDR2 as SMNVEV (reference sequence). The V gene end was trimmed by 6 bases and the J gene end by 2 bases; junction bases not matched to a gene: 7. CDR3 length: 15 amino acids. The CDR3 is CASRLLGGTYNEQFF. The CDR3 coding sequence is TGTGCCAGCAGACTCCTCGGGGGGACCTACAATGAGCAGTTCTTC.